This T cell receptor (beta chain) was identified in a study of blood T cell repertoires in COVID-19. As handled by the study authors: Cell counts per sample came from amplifying reference gene primers. Clones were sequenced by immunoSEQ multiplex PCR, and TCRdb holds only the in-frame ones, with some missing. D and trimming come from the DNA, and the V and J calls and clone size come from that table. The repertoire includes approximately 210,000 clones, around 80% of them detected once, and 9.5% to 15% sits in the top ten. This clone was detected only a few times. Trimming stripped 4 bases from V and 4 bases from J, with 10 bases between. In germline, CDR1 is MDHEN, CDR2 SYDVKM. This CDR3 is 13 amino acids long.

Sequenced: peripheral blood. This rearrangement joins TRBV28 to TRBJ1-2; D unclear. The sequence was obtained from a woman aged 40 to 55 with acute or convalescent COVID-19. The CDR3 sequence: CASSSPEGYGYTF. The DNA of the CDR3 is TGTGCCAGCAGTTCCCCTGAGGGCTATGGCTACACCTTC.